One and the same sample provided the 27 T cell receptor beta chains below, sequenced in a study of cytomegalovirus exposure and HLA in healthy donors. Use of 60 Vbeta and 13 Jbeta primers characterized the PCR. Only in-frame clones appear in the TCRdb table, and some are missing; sequencing was by immunoSEQ multiplex PCR. The repertoire table contains 45,000 to 55,000 clones. The specimen was PBMCs. The receptors shown here come from a middle-aged man in good health and CMV-seropositive.

This chain connects TRBV25-1 to TRBJ2-3; D is perhaps TRBD2 (5 bases). The CDR3 runs to 14 residues. Germline CDR1 reads MGHDK; CDR2 reads SYGVNS. Deletions cut 6 bases from V and 0 bases from J, with 10 bases between. CDR3 residues: CASRRAVSTDTQYF. CDR3 DNA: TGTGCCAGCAGGAGAGCGGTCAGCACAGATACGCAGTATTTT.

V is TRBV4-3 and J is TRBJ2-3; no firm D call. CDR3 length: 15 residues. Germline CDR1 and CDR2: LGHNA and YSLEER. Trimming left V 7 bases short and J 0 bases short, with 14 bases between. The CDR3 DNA reads as TGCGCCAGCACTTTTACTTTGTCTAGCACAGATACGCAGTATTTT. Residues: CASTFTLSSTDTQYF.

This chain connects TRBV9 to TRBJ1-2; TRBD1 is a possible D gene (6 bases). In germline, CDR1 is SGDLS, CDR2 YYNGEE. V lost 0 bases to trimming and J lost 4 bases, with 7 bases between them. The CDR3 is 13 residues long. CDR3 DNA: TGTGCCAGCAGCGTAGAACAGGGCTATGGCTACACCTTC. This codes for CASSVEQGYGYTF. Combining the CDR3 with reference TRBV9 and TRBJ1-2 gives the whole variable domain DSGVTQTPKHLITATGQRVTLRCSPRSGDLSVYWYQQSLDQGLQFLIQYYNGEERAKGNILERFSAQQFPDLHSELNLSSLELGDSALYFCASSVEQGYGYTFGSGTRLTVV.

Written as DNA, the CDR3 is TGTGCCAGCAGTCTTACCCACTCGACAGGGAGGTTGGGAGCTTTCTTT. As protein: CASSLTHSTGRLGAFF. This chain joins TRBV28 and TRBJ1-1; 7 bases are shared with TRBD1. The V gene's germline CDR1 is MDHEN and CDR2 SYDVKM. The CDR3 consists of 16 residues. With V trimmed by 5 bases and J by 10 bases, 19 bases remained unmatched.

The V and J genes are TRBV10-1 and TRBJ2-3; 11 positions match TRBD2. Per germline, CDR1 WNHNN and CDR2 SYGVQD (reference sequence). The CDR3 covers 16 residues. The trim removed 3 bases at V and 6 bases at J, leaving 8 bases unmatched. This CDR3 is CASSETSGRGADTQYF. DNA for the CDR3: TGCGCCAGCAGTGAAACTAGCGGGAGAGGAGCGGATACGCAGTATTTT.

CDR3 bases: TGTGCCAGCTCGGAGGACAGGGGGCTTGGAAACACCATATATTTT. Its protein product is CASSEDRGLGNTIYF. The J gene is TRBJ1-3, the V gene TRBV18; 11 bases are shared with TRBD1. Unmatched junction bases numbered 4, after V lost 6 bases and J lost 3 bases. Germline loops: CDR1 KGHSH, CDR2 LQKENI. This CDR3 contains 15 residues.

The chain is built from TRBV14 and TRBJ1-2; perhaps TRBD1 as D (6 bases). The CDR3 has 13 amino acids. Deletions cut 0 bases from V and 11 bases from J, with 13 bases between. CDR1 is SGHDN, CDR2 FVKESK, per germline. CDR3 sequence: CASSQDRGRLYTF. The CDR3 nucleotides read TGTGCCAGCAGCCAAGACAGGGGCCGGCTGTACACCTTC.

The rearrangement uses TRBV6-1 and TRBJ1-2, with unresolved D. Trimming shortened V by 6 bases and J by 4 bases, and 18 bases separated the two germline ends. The CDR3 covers 15 residues. Germline V gene sequence: CDR1 MNHNS, CDR2 SASEGT. The CDR3 sequence: CASSPRTREIYGYTF. CDR3 sequence (DNA): TGTGCCAGCAGCCCCCGGACTCGGGAAATCTATGGCTACACCTTC.

This rearrangement joins TRBV7-3 to TRBJ2-5; 12 bases are shared with TRBD2. Trimming at V came to 1 base and at J to 4 bases, leaving 1 base not matched to a gene. Germline CDR1 is SGHTA and CDR2 is FQGTGA. There are 15 residues in the CDR3. The CDR3 coding sequence is TGTGCCAGCAGCTTAAGACTAGCGGGAGTAGAGACCCAGTACTTC. Translating gives CASSLRLAGVETQYF. The full variable domain, its missing parts supplied by reference TRBV7-3 and TRBJ2-5, is GAGVSQTPSNKVTEKGKYVELRCDPISGHTALYWYRQSLGQGPEFLIYFQGTGAADDSGLPNDRFFAVRPEGSVSTLKIQRTERGDSAVYLCASSLRLAGVETQYFGPGTRLLVL.

The chain combines TRBV4-3 with TRBJ2-1; TRBD1 matches at 7 bases. The junction had 5 bases not matched to a gene; V was cut back by 1 base and J by 11 bases. The CDR3 length is 13 residues. CDR1 and CDR2 from the germline V gene are LGHNA and YSLEER. CDR3 nucleotide sequence: TGCGCCAGCAGCCAAGCGAGGACAGGCCAGCAGTTCTTC. Translated: CASSQARTGQQFF.

The chain recombines TRBV12-5 with TRBJ2-4; D ambiguous. CDR3 length equals 12 residues. Trimming shortened V by 3 bases and J by 7 bases, and 7 bases separated the two germline ends. Germline V gene data show CDR1 as LGHNT and CDR2 as FRNRAP. The CDR3 protein is CASGFDGNIQYF. The CDR3, as DNA: TGTGCTAGTGGTTTTGACGGGAACATTCAGTACTTC.

V usage is TRBV7-9 and J usage is TRBJ2-3; 13 positions match TRBD2. Germline V lookup: CDR1 SEHNR, CDR2 FQNEAQ (reference sequence). This CDR3 is built from 16 residues. The V and J ends lost 5 bases and 4 bases, in that order; junction bases with no gene match: 6. The CDR3 sequence: CASSPGLAGASDTQYF. The CDR3 nucleotides are TGTGCCAGCAGCCCCGGACTAGCGGGAGCGTCAGATACGCAGTATTTT.

The chain uses TRBV9 and TRBJ1-4; tentative D call: TRBD1 (6 bases). Germline CDR1 and CDR2: SGDLS and YYNGEE. V was pared by 4 bases and J by 0 bases, with 16 bases between. The CDR3 length is 17 residues. CDR3 sequence (DNA): TGTGCCAGCAGCCCGTTGGGGGGGGACACAACTAATGAAAAACTGTTTTTT. It yields the protein CASSPLGGDTTNEKLFF.

The V call is TRBV6-5, the J call TRBJ2-3; TRBD1 might be the D (5 bases). The CDR3 has 15 residues. Germline CDR1 reads MNHEY; CDR2 reads SVGAGI. V lost 5 bases, J lost 1 base, and 13 bases lay in between. The CDR3 spells CASSTGVGGTDTQYF. The CDR3, as DNA: TGTGCCAGCAGTACCGGAGTAGGGGGCACAGATACGCAGTATTTT.

The V call is TRBV14, the J call TRBJ2-5; 12 nucleotides match TRBD2. Germline values: CDR1 SGHDN, CDR2 FVKESK. V shed 4 bases and J 4 bases; nucleotides not matched to a gene: 7. The CDR3 has 16 residues. This CDR3 reads CASSLWTSGARETQYF. The CDR3 DNA is TGTGCCAGCAGCCTTTGGACTAGCGGGGCCCGAGAGACCCAGTACTTC.

The rearrangement joins TRBV6-6 to TRBJ2-7; 7 bases are a match to TRBD1. The CDR3 contains 14 residues. CDR1 is MNHNY, CDR2 SVGAGI, per germline (reference sequence). With V trimmed by 4 bases and J by 3 bases, 6 bases remained unmatched. The CDR3 here is CASSLTGARYEQYF. In nucleotides, the CDR3 is TGTGCCAGCAGTTTAACAGGGGCACGCTACGAGCAGTACTTC.

V usage is TRBV4-2 and J usage is TRBJ2-2, with 9 positions matching TRBD2. With V trimmed by 5 bases and J by 5 bases, 9 bases remained unmatched. This CDR3 is 16 amino acids long. Germline V lookup: CDR1 LGHNA, CDR2 YNFKEQ. The CDR3 bases are TGTGCCAGCAGCTTCGGACTAGCGAGGCTTACCGGGGAGCTGTTTTTT. Translation: CASSFGLARLTGELFF.

This rearrangement joins TRBV6-1 to TRBJ1-2; 8 nucleotides agree with TRBD1. V was clipped by 2 bases and J by 4 bases; unmatched bases: 12. Germline-derived CDR1 and CDR2 are MNHNS and SASEGT. The CDR3 consists of 17 residues. The CDR3 DNA is TGTGCCAGCAGTGAACGCGAGGTAGACAGGGGCGGCTATGGCTACACCTTC. As protein: CASSEREVDRGGYGYTF.

The V call is TRBV19, the J call TRBJ2-3; 11 nucleotides match TRBD2. Per the germline V gene, CDR1 is LNHDA and CDR2 is SQIVND (reference sequence). The CDR3 sequence is 15 residues long. The V segment lost 4 bases and the J segment 5 bases; nucleotides outside the gene matches: 5. CDR3 sequence reads: CASSSSGGALDTQYF. The DNA of the CDR3 is TGTGCCAGTAGTAGTAGCGGGGGGGCCTTAGATACGCAGTATTTT. The complete variable domain, with remaining parts taken from reference TRBV19 and TRBJ2-3, reads DGGITQSPKYLFRKEGQNVTLSCEQNLNHDAMYWYRQDPGQGLRLIYYSQIVNDFQKGDIAEGYSVSREKKESFPLTVTSAQKNPTAFYLCASSSSGGALDTQYFGPGTRLTVL.

This sequence joins TRBV23-1 and TRBJ2-7; a possible D gene is TRBD2 (6 bases). TRBV23-1 is reported as an ORF; its role is uncertain. CDR3 size: 13 residues. Between the trimmed V and J ends, which lost 9 bases and 3 bases, there was a span of 15 bases. DNA of the CDR3: TGCGCCAGTCTTCCGGGAGTATTCTACGAGCAGTACTTC. Translated: CASLPGVFYEQYF.

This chain uses TRBV6-1 with TRBJ2-7; a possible D gene is TRBD2 (5 bases). The CDR3 totals 14 residues. CDR1 and CDR2 from the germline V gene are MNHNS and SASEGT. Trimming shortened V by 1 base and J by 2 bases, and 9 bases separated the two germline ends. Here the CDR3 DNA reads TGTGCCAGCAGTGAAGGGGCCGGGACCTACGAGCAGTACTTC. Translation: CASSEGAGTYEQYF.

This chain uses TRBV6-6 with TRBJ2-3; TRBD2 matches 12 bases. Germline V lookup: CDR1 MNHNY, CDR2 SVGAGI (reference sequence). V lost 5 bases, J lost 5 bases, and 5 bases stayed unmatched. CDR3 length equals 15 residues. CDR3 in DNA: TGTGCCAGCAGTAAGACTAGCGGGAGTGTAGATACGCAGTATTTT. Translated, it gives CASSKTSGSVDTQYF.

This chain connects TRBV4-1 to TRBJ2-1; 7 nucleotides match TRBD2. The V segment lost 4 bases and the J segment 1 base; nucleotides outside the gene matches: 1. Germline V gene sequence: CDR1 MGHRA, CDR2 YSYEKL. This CDR3 is 14 amino acids long. The CDR3, as DNA: TGCGCCAGCAGCCTCGGGGGGTCCTACAATGAGCAGTTCTTC. Amino acid sequence: CASSLGGSYNEQFF.

The chain has TRBV5-4 and TRBJ2-1, with D uncertain. The CDR3 covers 15 residues. V was clipped by 5 bases and J by 0 bases, with 12 bases between them. From germline, CDR1 is SGHNT and CDR2 YYREEE (reference sequence). CDR3 DNA: TGTGCCAGCAGTCACCACGCGAGCTCCTACAATGAGCAGTTCTTC. It yields the protein CASSHHASSYNEQFF.

This chain joins TRBV15 and TRBJ2-1; D possibly corresponds to TRBD1 (5 bases). Germline-derived CDR1 and CDR2 are LNHNV and YYDKDF (reference sequence). CDR3 length: 16 residues. V gave up 2 bases and J gave up 2 bases, with 13 bases separating them. As DNA, the CDR3 is TGTGCCACCAGCAGATACGAAGGGGCGACCTACAATGAGCAGTTCTTC. It yields the protein CATSRYEGATYNEQFF.

This rearrangement joins TRBV4-2 to TRBJ1-1; the D is unclear. CDR1 and CDR2 (germline): LGHNA, YNFKEQ. The CDR3 is 17 amino acids. The germline V and J ends were trimmed by 0 bases and 0 bases, with 14 bases remaining between them. CDR3: CASSQDGWGGMNTEAFF. The CDR3 DNA sequence: TGTGCCAGCAGCCAAGATGGCTGGGGAGGGATGAACACTGAAGCTTTCTTT.

The gene calls are TRBV5-1 and TRBJ1-1; 9 bases align to TRBD1. The CDR3 contains 15 residues. Germline V lookup: CDR1 SGHRS, CDR2 YFSETQ. Trimming at V came to 4 bases and at J to 3 bases, leaving 7 bases not matched to a gene. The CDR3 here is CASSAGQGGDTEAFF. CDR3 sequence (DNA): TGCGCCAGCAGCGCGGGACAGGGAGGAGACACTGAAGCTTTCTTT.